This is a list of T cell receptor beta chains from one sample in a study of human T cells and chemical hapten exposure. TCRdb re-called the 5' RACE reads with MiXCR, one entry per CDR3 protein. The sample lists about 140,000 distinct CDR3 sequences, 3.5% to 5% seen once, with over 1.1% in the top ten. The source of these receptors is a female donor in good health. CDR3s include the opening cysteine and the closing phenylalanine or tryptophan. The order of the fields is D gene, V gene, CDR3 protein. A D gene is named only where the DNA matches it firmly.

>.|TRBV13
CASSPLGAYEQYF
>.|TRBV10-3
CAISERDGDIYGYTF
>.|TRBV5-1
CASSSGGGGGPCGETQYF
>.|TRBV5-1
CASSEDGNQPQHF
>.|TRBV5-1
CASSLFGTPGAGELFF
>.|TRBV15
CATRSGRSSNEQFF
>TRBD2|TRBV25-1
CASSEGGGVLNEQFF
>TRBD2|TRBV30
CAWSLPAGSGQFF
>.|TRBV7-9
CASSTGQSQNTGELFF
>TRBD1|TRBV29-1
CSVDETGRYNEQFF
>.|TRBV19
CASSIGSRTGETQYF
>TRBD2|TRBV20-1
CSARDVGGRTSYEQYF
>.|TRBV7-2
CASSQFYEQYF
>.|TRBV7-9
CASSLPPTSNEQFF
>.|TRBV18
CASSPPGYSAGDGNTIYF
>TRBD1|TRBV4-3
CASSRNRGPYEQYF
>.|TRBV4-1
CASSQEAGRTGELFF
>.|TRBV6-1
CASSDLIGLRAYSYTF
>TRBD1|TRBV3-1
CASSPRDRGHNEQFF
>.|TRBV25-1
CASSDWERNEKLFF
>TRBD1|TRBV7-9
CASSLGSGGKQFF
>TRBD1|TRBV6-5
CASSYLSGTGGRNEQFF
>.|TRBV6-6
CASSSFLSGSSYNEQFF
>TRBD2|TRBV2
CASSELSSGGTEQYF
>.|TRBV19
CASGPRATKQPQHF
>.|TRBV10-2
CASSVGNRGNQPQHF
>.|TRBV5-1
CASRTRSPAAPNEKLFF
>.|TRBV27
CASRDRNQPQHF
>.|TRBV13
CASSSSYRGGASNEQFF
>TRBD1|TRBV20-1
CSASQGGRTEAFF
>TRBD1|TRBV27
CASSFGGQGYNQPQHF
>TRBD2|TRBV28
CASSPHLAGASRQETQYF
>.|TRBV25-1
CASSESKDPYNEQFF
>.|TRBV10-3
CAISRASNQPQHF
>.|TRBV5-4
CASSQMGGGGPEAFF
>.|TRBV27
CASSPSGSGNTIYF
>TRBD1|TRBV3-1
CASSQKVGTGPNEKLFF
>TRBD2|TRBV7-3
CASRFLAGGRDEQFF
>.|TRBV6-5
CASSYPVEGKNIQYF
>.|TRBV3-1
CASSQDHRRASNQPQHF
>TRBD1|TRBV15
CATSRGVYETGANTGELFF
>TRBD2|TRBV25-1
CASSALAGPSYNEQFF
>.|TRBV6-2/TRBV6-3
CASSSDRFGHPASTDTQYF
>.|TRBV20-1
CSATGRRTEAFF
>.|TRBV25-1
CASSELGQGIAEAFF
>TRBD1|TRBV6-5
CASRTGGGDGYTF
>.|TRBV13
CASSFRVMNTEAFF
>.|TRBV18
CASSPLSGGGETQYF
>.|TRBV5-4
CASSLAWTGTDTQYF
>TRBD1|TRBV10-3
CAISGTGGEETQYF
>.|TRBV7-2
CASSVGLISYEQYF
>TRBD1|TRBV7-2
CASSLSGTGGADTQYF
>.|TRBV5-4
CASSLDRAILNTEAFF